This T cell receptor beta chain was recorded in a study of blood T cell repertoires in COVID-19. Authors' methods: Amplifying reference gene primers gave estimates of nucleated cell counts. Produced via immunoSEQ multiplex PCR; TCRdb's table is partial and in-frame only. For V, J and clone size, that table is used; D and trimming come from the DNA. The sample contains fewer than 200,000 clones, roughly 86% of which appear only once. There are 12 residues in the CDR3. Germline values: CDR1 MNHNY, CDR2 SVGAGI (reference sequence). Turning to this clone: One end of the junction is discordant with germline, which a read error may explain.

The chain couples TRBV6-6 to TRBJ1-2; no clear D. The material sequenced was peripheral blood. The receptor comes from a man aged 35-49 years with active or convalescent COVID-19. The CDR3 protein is CASSIPNSGYTF. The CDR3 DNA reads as TGTGCCAGCAGTATACCCAACTCTGGCTACACCTTC.